Shown below are 28 T cell receptor beta chains from a single sample sequenced in a study of T cell responses to AZD1222 COVID-19 vaccine. This table comes from immunoSEQ multiplex PCR, and its TCRdb copy is limited to in-frame clones, with some not included. The sample holds 130,000 to 150,000 clones, approximately 89% seen once. The source material was peripheral blood, sampled on day 0 of AZD1222 vaccination. These receptor sequences come from an adult in good health.

V and J are TRBV6-6 and TRBJ1-4, with TRBD1 matching 9 bases. Trimming removed 5 bases from V and 7 bases from J; junction bases left unmatched: 2. Germline-derived CDR1 and CDR2 are MNHNY and SVGAGI (reference sequence). CDR3 length: 13 residues. CDR3 residues: CASSTDRGEKLFF. The CDR3 DNA reads TGTGCCAGCAGTACGGACAGGGGTGAAAAACTGTTTTTT.

The chain has TRBV9 and TRBJ1-6; 8 nucleotides align to TRBD1. The V gene end was trimmed by 3 bases and the J gene end by 4 bases; junction bases not matched to a gene: 6. Germline V gene sequence: CDR1 SGDLS, CDR2 YYNGEE. The CDR3 extends over 16 amino acids. CDR3 DNA sequence: TGTGCCAGCAGCGAGGGGCAGGGGGCATATAATTCACCCCTCCACTTT. As protein: CASSEGQGAYNSPLHF.

This clone occurred a few times. This chain connects TRBV6-5 to TRBJ1-1, with D possibly TRBD1 on 5 matching bases. This CDR3 region has 14 residues. Germline lookup yields CDR1 MNHEY and CDR2 SVGAGI. V shed 7 bases and J shed 0 bases, with 12 bases lying between them. The CDR3 bases are TGTGCCAGCACCTTAACGGGGGTGAACACTGAAGCTTTCTTT. Translated: CASTLTGVNTEAFF.

The chain combines TRBV27 with TRBJ2-1; TRBD1 matches 9 bases. The V gene's germline CDR1 is MNHEY and CDR2 SMNVEV (reference sequence). V was clipped by 6 bases and J by 1 base; unmatched bases: 4. This CDR3 comprises 15 residues. DNA of the CDR3: TGTGCCAGCAGGATGACAGGGGGATCCTACAATGAGCAGTTCTTC. Translating it yields CASRMTGGSYNEQFF.

The chain carries TRBV28 and TRBJ1-2; D possibly corresponds to TRBD1 (5 bases). The CDR3 is made up of 12 amino acids. Germline CDR1 MDHEN, CDR2 SYDVKM. V was clipped by 1 base and J by 14 bases, with 14 bases between them. As DNA, the CDR3 is TGTGCCAGCAGTTTATTGACAGCCTCGTGGACCTTC. Translating it yields CASSLLTASWTF.

The rearrangement uses TRBV5-1 and TRBJ1-2; TRBD1 aligns across 9 bases. Germline assignment: CDR1 SGHRS and CDR2 YFSETQ. Trimming removed 5 bases from V and 2 bases from J; junction bases left unmatched: 4. The CDR3 consists of 14 residues. The CDR3 coding sequence is TGCGCCAGCAGTAAAGACAGGGGGAACTATGGCTACACCTTC. Its protein is CASSKDRGNYGYTF.

Turning to this clone: A junction end diverges from the germline sequence, so it may reflect a read error. The chain carries TRBV7-7 and TRBJ2-3, with D tentatively TRBD2 (6 bases). The CDR3 totals 14 residues. Germline V CDR1 and CDR2: SSHAT, FNYEAQ (reference sequence). CDR3: CASSYGGGTDTQYF. CDR3 nucleotides: TGTGCTAGCAGCTATGGAGGGGGCACAGATACGCAGTATTTT.

This clone was detected a few times. The chain recombines TRBV10-3 with TRBJ2-7, with 8 bases that match TRBD2. V was clipped by 9 bases and J by 1 base; unmatched bases: 2. The CDR3 has 12 amino acids. CDR1 is ENHRY and CDR2 is SYGVKD in the germline V gene. The CDR3 loop is CAISGVSYEQYF. The CDR3 DNA reads as TGTGCCATTAGCGGGGTGTCCTACGAGCAGTACTTC.

The gene calls are TRBV2 and TRBJ1-1; 9 nucleotides line up with TRBD1. With 5 bases clipped from V and 3 bases from J, the junction kept 10 bases outside the gene matches. CDR1 is SNHLY and CDR2 is FYNNEI in the germline V gene. The CDR3 runs to 16 residues. The CDR3 is CASSLTGTGLDTEAFF. The CDR3 DNA reads as TGTGCCAGCAGTCTCACCGGGACAGGGTTAGACACTGAAGCTTTCTTT.

The V call is TRBV2, the J call TRBJ2-7, with a tentative D call TRBD2 (6 bases). The CDR3 is made up of 16 amino acids. V gave up 6 bases and J gave up 1 base, with 19 bases separating them. In germline, CDR1 is SNHLY, CDR2 FYNNEI. CDR3 loop: CASSFEPRGSSYEQYF. CDR3 nucleotide sequence: TGTGCCAGCAGCTTCGAACCGCGGGGATCATCCTACGAGCAGTACTTC.

V gene TRBV5-4 combines with J gene TRBJ1-1; no clear D gene. The V gene lost 2 bases and the J gene lost 1 base, with 18 bases spanning the gap. This CDR3 is built from 17 residues. Germline loops: CDR1 SGHNT, CDR2 YYREEE (reference sequence). The CDR3 spells CASSFPRTAEGNTEAFF. DNA of the CDR3: TGTGCCAGCAGCTTCCCCAGGACCGCTGAAGGGAACACTGAAGCTTTCTTT.

The chain couples TRBV7-9 to TRBJ1-4, with 10 nucleotides matching TRBD1. Trimming removed 6 bases from V and 8 bases from J; junction bases left unmatched: 6. Germline V gene lookup returns CDR1 SEHNR and CDR2 FQNEAQ (reference sequence). This CDR3 has 14 residues. The CDR3 sequence: CASRPGQGKEKLFF. Here the CDR3 DNA reads TGTGCCAGCAGGCCGGGACAGGGGAAGGAAAAACTGTTTTTT. Full variable domain (remainder filled in from reference TRBV7-9 and TRBJ1-4): DTGVSQNPRHKITKRGQNVTFRCDPISEHNRLYWYRQTLGQGPEFLTYFQNEAQLEKSRLLSDRFSAERPKGSFSTLEIQRTEQGDSAMYLCASRPGQGKEKLFFGSGTQLSVL.

The CDR3 DNA reads TGTGCCAGCAGGGCCGCAGGGTTTTGGGCCGGGGAGCTGTTTTTT. This gives the protein CASRAAGFWAGELFF. This sequence joins TRBV2 and TRBJ2-2; D may be TRBD1 (5 bases). V dropped 6 bases and J dropped 6 bases, with 17 bases sitting between them. The CDR3 totals 15 residues. CDR1 SNHLY and CDR2 FYNNEI come from the germline V gene.

J is TRBJ1-4 and V is TRBV6-1, with a tentative D call TRBD1 (6 bases). Trimming removed 4 bases at V and 8 bases at J, with 23 bases between. The V gene's germline CDR1 is MNHNS and CDR2 SASEGT. The CDR3 has 17 residues. The CDR3 region is CASSAIGTKTRGEKLFF. The CDR3 nucleotides read TGTGCCAGCAGTGCCATAGGGACAAAAACCCGGGGCGAAAAACTGTTTTTT.

CDR3 loop: CASSGQGPTTGELFF. CDR3 nucleotide sequence: TGTGCCAGCTCGGGACAGGGTCCCACCACCGGGGAGCTGTTTTTT. J is TRBJ2-2 and V is TRBV7-2, with 9 bases aligning to TRBD1. The V gene end was trimmed by 8 bases and the J gene end by 4 bases; junction bases not matched to a gene: 8. The CDR3 is made up of 15 amino acids. Germline CDR1 is SGHTA and CDR2 is FQGNSA.

The CDR3 reads CASSFSNDRADEQYF. The DNA of the CDR3 is TGTGCCAGCAGCTTCTCGAATGACAGGGCGGACGAGCAGTACTTC. This sequence joins TRBV11-1 and TRBJ2-7; 7 bases are a match to TRBD1. In germline, CDR1 is SGHAT, CDR2 FQDESV (reference sequence). This CDR3 has 15 amino acids. Trimming took 3 bases from V and 5 from J; bases not matched to a gene: 10.

The V call is TRBV27, the J call TRBJ1-2; 12 nucleotides line up with TRBD1. There are 17 residues in the CDR3. Germline V CDR1 and CDR2: MNHEY, SMNVEV (reference sequence). V shed 5 bases and J 8 bases; nucleotides not matched to a gene: 15. As DNA, the CDR3 is TGTGCCAGCAGTCGATTACTGGACGGGACAGGGGGCTTCGGCTACACCTTC. Its translation is CASSRLLDGTGGFGYTF.

This chain links TRBV4-1 with TRBJ2-7; 9 bases are a match to TRBD2. V lost 3 bases and J lost 2; bases outside the gene matches: 8. Germline V lookup: CDR1 MGHRA, CDR2 YSYEKL. The length of the CDR3 is 16 residues. The CDR3 bases are TGCGCCAGCAGCCACCTCTTCCCTAGCGGGGCCTACGAGCAGTACTTC. Its protein is CASSHLFPSGAYEQYF.

The V gene is TRBV19, the J gene TRBJ1-2; D is possibly TRBD1 (5 bases). This CDR3 has 15 residues. The V end was cut by 5 bases, the J end by 5 bases, with 18 bases between. Germline V gene data show CDR1 as LNHDA and CDR2 as SQIVND (reference sequence). CDR3 sequence: CASSPSGRSPYGYTF. The CDR3 DNA follows: TGTGCCAGTAGTCCGTCGGGACGGTCCCCTTATGGCTACACCTTC.

The V gene is TRBV28, the J gene TRBJ1-2; tentative D call: TRBD1 (6 bases). CDR3 size: 14 residues. From germline, CDR1 is MDHEN and CDR2 SYDVKM. V lost 3 bases and J lost 4, with 12 bases in between. The CDR3 DNA reads TGTGCCAGCAGTTTCCAGGGGCAGCCCTATGGCTACACCTTC. This translates into CASSFQGQPYGYTF.

The genes are TRBV10-3 and TRBJ1-5; no reliable D call. Trimming left V 4 bases short and J 7 bases short, with 11 bases between. Germline V gene data show CDR1 as ENHRY and CDR2 as SYGVKD. This CDR3 has 13 residues. This CDR3 is CAISVREQQPQHF. CDR3 bases: TGTGCCATCAGTGTAAGGGAGCAACAGCCCCAGCATTTT.

V is TRBV19 and J is TRBJ2-7; weak D call: TRBD2 (6 bases). Germline CDR1 LNHDA, CDR2 SQIVND (reference sequence). The CDR3 consists of 14 residues. V lost 3 bases to trimming and J lost 3 bases, with 12 bases between them. CDR3 residues: CASSMRTNLYEQYF. The CDR3 DNA reads TGTGCCAGTAGTATGAGGACTAACCTCTACGAGCAGTACTTC.

The genes are TRBV7-9 and TRBJ1-5; D is possibly TRBD1 (6 bases). The V gene's germline CDR1 is SEHNR and CDR2 FQNEAQ (reference sequence). Trimming cost V 5 bases and J 6 bases, with 14 bases left between them. This CDR3 spans 14 amino acids. The CDR3 sequence is CASSTSQGFQPQHF. In DNA, the CDR3 is TGTGCCAGCAGCACCTCACAGGGATTTCAGCCCCAGCATTTT. The variable domain in full, completed from reference TRBV7-9 and TRBJ1-5, reads DTGVSQNPRHKITKRGQNVTFRCDPISEHNRLYWYRQTLGQGPEFLTYFQNEAQLEKSRLLSDRFSAERPKGSFSTLEIQRTEQGDSAMYLCASSTSQGFQPQHFGDGTRLSIL.

The rearrangement links TRBV5-8 to TRBJ2-3; 8 bases map to TRBD2. The germline V gene encodes CDR1 SGHTS and CDR2 YDEGEE. This CDR3 region has 15 residues. Losses at the gene ends were 2 bases for V and 4 bases for J; bases not matched to a gene: 6. The CDR3 is CASSLGSGAADTQYF. For the CDR3, the DNA is TGTGCCAGCAGCTTAGGTAGCGGGGCGGCAGATACGCAGTATTTT.

This sequence joins TRBV28 and TRBJ2-1; 8 bases fit TRBD1. Unmatched junction bases numbered 5, after V lost 6 bases and J lost 13 bases. Germline lookup yields CDR1 MDHEN and CDR2 SYDVKM. The CDR3 spans 11 residues. In nucleotides, the CDR3 is TGTGCCAGCAGGACGGGACAGGCTCAGTTCTTC. Amino acids: CASRTGQAQFF.

J is TRBJ2-1 and V is TRBV5-1; 10 positions agree with TRBD1. J was trimmed by 11 bases and V by 4 bases; bases with no gene match: 15. The CDR3 covers 16 residues. Germline values: CDR1 SGHRS, CDR2 YFSETQ. Here the CDR3 DNA reads TGCGCCAGCAGCGACGAGCTATCGGGGGACAGGGGAAAGCAGTTCTTC. Its translation: CASSDELSGDRGKQFF.

The rearrangement uses TRBV15 and TRBJ1-2; TRBD1 matches at 10 bases. The CDR3 contains 16 residues. Germline assignment: CDR1 LNHNV and CDR2 YYDKDF (reference sequence). The V segment lost 1 base and the J segment 0 bases; nucleotides outside the gene matches: 2. Here the CDR3 DNA reads TGTGCCACCAGCAGAGGGGGGACAGGGGCTAACTATGGCTACACCTTC. This codes for CATSRGGTGANYGYTF.

V and J are TRBV12-3 or TRBV12-4 and TRBJ1-2; TRBD1 agrees at 7 bases. The CDR3 sequence is 13 residues long. V lost 4 bases to trimming and J lost 8 bases; unmatched junction nucleotides: 7. In nucleotides, the CDR3 is TGTGCCAGCAGTTGGGACAGTGGGGTCGGCTACACCTTC. It encodes CASSWDSGVGYTF.